The 8 T cell receptor beta chains presented below share a single source sample, sequenced in a study of T cells after yellow fever vaccination. MiXCR, run by TCRdb on the 5' RACE reads, gives a single entry per CDR3 protein. The repertoire holds 450,000 to 600,000 distinct CDR3 sequences, approximately 13% seen once, with 11% to 15% in the top ten. The material sequenced was PBMCs, taken on the day of the yellow fever booster vaccination. Every receptor here comes from a man in his thirties or forties who received the YFV17D yellow fever vaccine.

The V gene is TRBV7-2, the J gene TRBJ1-5; no definite D call. The length of the CDR3 is 12 residues. Germline CDR1 SGHTA, CDR2 FQGNSA. Trimming stripped 5 bases from V and 5 bases from J, with 7 bases between. The CDR3 region is CASSQSDQPQHF. CDR3 sequence (DNA): TGTGCCAGCAGCCAAAGCGATCAGCCCCAGCATTTT.

This clonotype was seen a few times. The V call is TRBV5-4, the J call TRBJ2-3; 9 bases map to TRBD2. CDR3 length: 13 residues. The V and J ends lost 2 bases and 9 bases, in that order; junction bases with no gene match: 4. In germline, CDR1 is SGHNT, CDR2 YYREEE (reference sequence). The chain's CDR3 is CASSFLAGGTQYF. CDR3 nucleotide sequence: TGTGCCAGCAGCTTCTTGGCGGGAGGGACGCAGTATTTT.

As concerns this clonotype: The junction and the germline gene differ at one end; a read error may be behind it. This chain connects TRBV6-2 or TRBV6-3 to TRBJ2-1; no firm D call. CDR1 MNHEY and CDR2 SVGEGT come from the germline V gene. The CDR3 spans 12 residues. This chain's CDR3 is CVSSYVGYEQFF. The DNA of the CDR3 is TGTGTCAGCAGTTACGTCGGATATGAGCAGTTCTTC.

The table lists this clonotype with many counts. V gene TRBV5-1 combines with J gene TRBJ1-2; D is unclear. This CDR3 contains 13 residues. Between the trimmed V and J ends, which lost 3 bases and 7 bases, there was a span of 13 bases. The germline V gene has CDR1 SGHRS and CDR2 YFSETQ. DNA for the CDR3: TGCGCCAGCAGCTCTCTTACGGACGGTGGCTACACCTTC. Its translation: CASSSLTDGGYTF.

This clonotype was seen only once. The rearrangement links TRBV7-2 to TRBJ1-6; TRBD1 is a possible D gene (6 bases). The CDR3 has 14 residues. V was trimmed by 3 bases and J by 9 bases, leaving 12 bases between them. CDR1 is SGHTA and CDR2 is FQGNSA in the germline V gene. CDR3 sequence reads: CASSFGGLFSPLHF. Written as DNA, the CDR3 is TGTGCCAGCAGCTTCGGGGGGCTCTTTTCACCCCTCCACTTT.

A few counts support this clonotype. The V gene is TRBV20-1, the J gene TRBJ2-2, with a tentative D call TRBD1 (7 bases). The V gene lost 2 bases and the J gene lost 6 bases, with 10 bases spanning the gap. This CDR3 is built from 13 residues. Germline lookup yields CDR1 DFQATT and CDR2 SNEGSKA (reference sequence). The CDR3 DNA follows: TGCAGTGCTAGACAGGGGGGCGCCGGGGAGCTGTTTTTT. This translates into CSARQGGAGELFF.

This clonotype occurred a few times. The V gene is TRBV3-1, the J gene TRBJ2-3; 10 nucleotides match TRBD1. The CDR3 is made up of 19 amino acids. With V trimmed by 5 bases and J by 1 base, 15 bases remained unmatched. Looked up from germline, CDR1 is LGHDT and CDR2 is YNNKEL (reference sequence). The CDR3 coding sequence is TGTGCCAGCAGCGACGAGGGACAGGGGATGGGGTGGGGCACAGATACGCAGTATTTT. As protein: CASSDEGQGMGWGTDTQYF.

The chain employs TRBV5-6 and TRBJ2-1; 15 nucleotides match TRBD2. In germline, CDR1 is SGHDT, CDR2 YYEEEE. Trimming removed 1 base from V and 5 bases from J; junction bases left unmatched: 10. CDR3 size: 19 residues. The CDR3 is CASSLRGLAGGRTHNEQFF. CDR3 DNA sequence: TGTGCCAGCAGCTTGCGAGGACTAGCGGGAGGGAGGACCCACAATGAGCAGTTCTTC.